The entry below gives a single TCR beta chain sequence along with its context. What it binds is unknown. In TCRdb, the RT-PCR reads were re-called with MiXCR into one record per CDR3 protein. The data show hundreds of thousands of distinct CDR3 sequences, 15% to 19% seen once. These data come from a study of response to subunit inactivated influenza vaccine. Study-level points and caveats: The authors suggested that few new T cells are recruited per seasonal influenza vaccination.

The V gene's germline CDR1 is KGHSH and CDR2 LQKENI. The V and J ends lost 2 bases and 6 bases respectively, with 16 bases between them. The CDR3 consists of 16 residues. Sequenced material: PBMCs from blood, taken approximately 13 days after vaccination. The J gene is TRBJ2-2, the V gene TRBV18, with a possible D match to TRBD1 (6 bases). The origin of this receptor is a man over 45 who received an inactivated influenza vaccine. For the CDR3, the DNA is TGTGCCAGCTCACCATTAACAGGGCGTCATGCCGGGGAGCTGTTTTTT. Residues: CASSPLTGRHAGELFF.